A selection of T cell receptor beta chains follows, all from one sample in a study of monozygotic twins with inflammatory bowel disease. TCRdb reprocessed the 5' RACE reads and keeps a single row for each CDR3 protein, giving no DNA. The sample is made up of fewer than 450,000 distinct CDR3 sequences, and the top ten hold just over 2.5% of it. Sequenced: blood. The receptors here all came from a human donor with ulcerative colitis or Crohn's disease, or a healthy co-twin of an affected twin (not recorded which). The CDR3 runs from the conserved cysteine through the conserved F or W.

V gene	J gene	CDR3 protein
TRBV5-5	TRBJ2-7	CASSTWTVYEQYF
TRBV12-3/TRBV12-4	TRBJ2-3	CASSLAGSWLTDTQYF
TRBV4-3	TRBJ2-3	CASSRMPDTQYF
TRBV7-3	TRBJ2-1	CASSPNPILGEQFF
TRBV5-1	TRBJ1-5	CASSPEGGQPQHF
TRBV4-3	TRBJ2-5	CASSRLPVGQGSMETQYF
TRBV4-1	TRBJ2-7	CASSQTGTSGHYEQYF
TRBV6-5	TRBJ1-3	CASSYGPGTDSGNTIYF
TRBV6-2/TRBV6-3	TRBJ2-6	CATSGAVSSGANVLTF
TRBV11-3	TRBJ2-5	CASSFSGGEETQYF
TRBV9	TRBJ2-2	CASRQGGRTGELFF
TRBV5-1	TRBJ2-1	CASSPRGGQGITYNEQFF
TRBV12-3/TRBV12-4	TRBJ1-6	CASSSGDAGHNSPLHF
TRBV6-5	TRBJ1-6	CASSSHGGLPLHF
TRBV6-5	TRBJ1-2	CASSKGGDYGYTF
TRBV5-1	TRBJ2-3	CASSSGTGQGTDTQYF
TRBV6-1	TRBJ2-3	CASSRTGVGQDTQYF
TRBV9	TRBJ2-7	CASSASGGHSYEQYF
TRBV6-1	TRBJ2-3	CASTISTDTQYF
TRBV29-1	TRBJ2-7	CSVETDSSYEQYF
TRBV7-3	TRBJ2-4	CASTQPGLAGGAKNIQYF
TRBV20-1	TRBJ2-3	CSAALRRGGDGTDTQYF
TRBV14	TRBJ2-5	CASSQEITGRVTQYF
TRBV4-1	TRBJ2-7	CASAFDGRGEQYF
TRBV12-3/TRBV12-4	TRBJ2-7	CASSPDVGGSYEQYF
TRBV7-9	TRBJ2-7	CASSAIYEQYF
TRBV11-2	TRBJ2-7	CASSLESTRYEQYF
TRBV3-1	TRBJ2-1	CASSRDRAGAEQFF
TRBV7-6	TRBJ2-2	CASSAQAHGTGELFF
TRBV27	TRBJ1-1	CASSLLRGTNTEAFF
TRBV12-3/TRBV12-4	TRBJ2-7	CASRPGNSRAYEQYF
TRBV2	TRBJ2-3	CASTAGTEVDTQYF
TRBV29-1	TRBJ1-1	CSVVRTGASNTEAFF